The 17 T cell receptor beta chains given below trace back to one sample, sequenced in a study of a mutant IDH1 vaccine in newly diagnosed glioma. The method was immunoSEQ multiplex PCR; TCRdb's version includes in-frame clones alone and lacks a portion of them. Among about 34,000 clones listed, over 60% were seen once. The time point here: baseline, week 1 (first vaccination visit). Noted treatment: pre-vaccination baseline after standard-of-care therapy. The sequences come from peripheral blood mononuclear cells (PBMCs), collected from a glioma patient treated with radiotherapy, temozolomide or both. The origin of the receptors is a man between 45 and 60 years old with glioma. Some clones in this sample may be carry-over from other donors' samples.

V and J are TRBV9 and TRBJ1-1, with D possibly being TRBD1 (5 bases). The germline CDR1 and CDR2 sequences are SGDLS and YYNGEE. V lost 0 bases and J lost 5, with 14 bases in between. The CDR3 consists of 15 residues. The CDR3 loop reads CASSVEGRADTEAFF. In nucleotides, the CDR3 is TGTGCCAGCAGCGTAGAGGGCAGGGCGGATACTGAAGCTTTCTTT.

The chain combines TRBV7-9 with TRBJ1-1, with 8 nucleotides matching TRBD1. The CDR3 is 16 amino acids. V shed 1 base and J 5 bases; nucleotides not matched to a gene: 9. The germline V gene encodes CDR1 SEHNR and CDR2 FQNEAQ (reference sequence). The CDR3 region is CASSLGQGYRGTEAFF. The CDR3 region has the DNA TGTGCCAGCAGCTTAGGACAGGGGTACAGAGGAACTGAAGCTTTCTTT.

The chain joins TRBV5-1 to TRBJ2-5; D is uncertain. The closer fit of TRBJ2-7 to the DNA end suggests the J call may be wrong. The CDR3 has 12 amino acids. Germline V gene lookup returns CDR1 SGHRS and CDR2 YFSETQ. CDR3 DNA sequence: TGCGCCAGCAGCCGTACAAGAGGCGAGCAGTACTTC. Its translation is CASSRTRGEQYF.

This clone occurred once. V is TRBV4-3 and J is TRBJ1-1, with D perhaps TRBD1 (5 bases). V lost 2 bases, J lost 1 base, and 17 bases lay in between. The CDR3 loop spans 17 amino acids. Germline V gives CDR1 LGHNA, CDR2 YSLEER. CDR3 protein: CASSQLSFRDGNTEAFF. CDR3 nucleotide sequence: TGCGCCAGCAGCCAACTCAGCTTCCGGGACGGGAACACTGAAGCTTTCTTT.

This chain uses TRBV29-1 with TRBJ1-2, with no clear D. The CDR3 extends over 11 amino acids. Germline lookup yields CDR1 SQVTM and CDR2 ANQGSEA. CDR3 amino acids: CSVWGEWGYTF. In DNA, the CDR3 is TGCAGTGTTTGGGGAGAGTGGGGCTACACCTTC.

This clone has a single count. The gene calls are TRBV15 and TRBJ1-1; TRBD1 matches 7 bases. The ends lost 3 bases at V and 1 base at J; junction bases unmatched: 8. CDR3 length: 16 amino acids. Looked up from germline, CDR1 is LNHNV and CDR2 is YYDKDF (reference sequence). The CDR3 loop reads CATSRTGSRGNTEAFF. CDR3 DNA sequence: TGTGCCACCAGCAGGACAGGGTCAAGAGGGAACACTGAAGCTTTCTTT. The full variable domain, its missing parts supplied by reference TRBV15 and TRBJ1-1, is DAMVIQNPRYQVTQFGKPVTLSCSQTLNHNVMYWYQQKSSQAPKLLFHYYDKDFNNEADTPDNFQSRRPNTSFCFLDIRSPGLGDTAMYLCATSRTGSRGNTEAFFGQGTRLTVV.

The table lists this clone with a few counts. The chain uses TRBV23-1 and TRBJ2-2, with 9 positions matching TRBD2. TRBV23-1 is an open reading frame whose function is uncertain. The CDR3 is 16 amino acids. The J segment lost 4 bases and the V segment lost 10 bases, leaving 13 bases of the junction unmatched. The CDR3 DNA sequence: TGCGCCACGATAGCGCTAGCGGGAAGAGGCACCGGGGAGCTGTTTTTT. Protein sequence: CATIALAGRGTGELFF.

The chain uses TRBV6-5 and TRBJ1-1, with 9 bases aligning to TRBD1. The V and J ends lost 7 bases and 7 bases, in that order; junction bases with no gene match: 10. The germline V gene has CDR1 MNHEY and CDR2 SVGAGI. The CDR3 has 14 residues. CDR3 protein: CASIAGQGVSEAFF. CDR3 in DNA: TGTGCCAGCATTGCGGGACAGGGCGTCAGTGAAGCTTTCTTT.

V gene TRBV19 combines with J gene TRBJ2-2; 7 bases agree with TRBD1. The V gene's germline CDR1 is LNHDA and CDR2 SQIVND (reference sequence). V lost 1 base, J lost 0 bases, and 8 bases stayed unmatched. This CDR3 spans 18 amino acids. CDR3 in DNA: TGTGCCAGTAGTATAGGTTTACAGGGGCTCTCGAACACCGGGGAGCTGTTTTTT. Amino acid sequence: CASSIGLQGLSNTGELFF.

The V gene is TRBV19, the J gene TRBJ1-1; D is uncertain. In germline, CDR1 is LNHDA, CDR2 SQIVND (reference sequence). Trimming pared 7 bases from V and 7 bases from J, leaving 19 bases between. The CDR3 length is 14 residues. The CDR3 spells CASTFNPGMGEAFF. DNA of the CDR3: TGTGCCAGTACCTTTAACCCGGGGATGGGTGAAGCTTTCTTT. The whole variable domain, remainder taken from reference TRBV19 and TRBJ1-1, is DGGITQSPKYLFRKEGQNVTLSCEQNLNHDAMYWYRQDPGQGLRLIYYSQIVNDFQKGDIAEGYSVSREKKESFPLTVTSAQKNPTAFYLCASTFNPGMGEAFFGQGTRLTVV.

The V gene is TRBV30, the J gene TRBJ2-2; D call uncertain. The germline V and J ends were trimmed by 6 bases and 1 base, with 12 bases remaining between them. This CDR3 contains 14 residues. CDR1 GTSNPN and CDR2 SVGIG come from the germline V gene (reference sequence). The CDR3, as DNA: TGTGCCTGTTTGGTGGCGTTGAACACCGGGGAGCTGTTTTTT. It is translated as CACLVALNTGELFF.

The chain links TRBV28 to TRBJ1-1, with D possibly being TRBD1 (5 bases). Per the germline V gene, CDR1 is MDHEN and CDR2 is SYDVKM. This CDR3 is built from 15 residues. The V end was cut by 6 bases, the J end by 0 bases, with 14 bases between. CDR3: CASRPGLLMNTEAFF. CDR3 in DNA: TGTGCCAGCAGGCCAGGGCTATTGATGAACACTGAAGCTTTCTTT. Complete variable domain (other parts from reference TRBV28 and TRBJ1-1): DVKVTQSSRYLVKRTGEKVFLECVQDMDHENMFWYRQDPGLGLRLIYFSYDVKMKEKGDIPEGYSVSREKKERFSLILESASTNQTSMYLCASRPGLLMNTEAFFGQGTRLTVV.

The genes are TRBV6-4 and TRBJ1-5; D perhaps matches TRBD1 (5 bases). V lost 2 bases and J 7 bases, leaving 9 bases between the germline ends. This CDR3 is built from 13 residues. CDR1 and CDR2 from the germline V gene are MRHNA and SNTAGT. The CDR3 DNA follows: TGTGCCAGCAGTGACGACGGGGGGCAGCCCCAGCATTTT. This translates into CASSDDGGQPQHF.

CDR3 in amino acids: CASSSEGPEQFF. The CDR3 nucleotides read TGTGCCAGCAGCTCTGAGGGGCCTGAGCAGTTCTTC. The rearrangement links TRBV7-2 to TRBJ2-1; tentatively, D is TRBD1 or TRBD2 (5 bases each). The V end was cut by 4 bases, the J end by 9 bases, with 10 bases between. This CDR3 contains 12 residues. Germline V lookup: CDR1 SGHTA, CDR2 FQGNSA.

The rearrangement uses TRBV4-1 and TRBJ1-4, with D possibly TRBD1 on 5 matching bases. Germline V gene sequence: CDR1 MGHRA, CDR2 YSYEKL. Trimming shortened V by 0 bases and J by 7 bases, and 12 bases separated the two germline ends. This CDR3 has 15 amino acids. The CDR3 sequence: CASSQDWGGSEKLFF. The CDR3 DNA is TGCGCCAGCAGCCAAGATTGGGGGGGGAGTGAAAAACTGTTTTTT.

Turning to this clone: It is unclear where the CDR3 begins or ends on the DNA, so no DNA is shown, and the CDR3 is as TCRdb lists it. The CDR3 loop is CASSTSTGLGGYTF. This sequence joins TRBV6-5 and TRBJ1-2; the table's D gene call, TRBD1, was not cross checked with the DNA. Germline loops: CDR1 MNHEY, CDR2 SVGAGI. The CDR3 is 14 amino acids in total, end residues counted.

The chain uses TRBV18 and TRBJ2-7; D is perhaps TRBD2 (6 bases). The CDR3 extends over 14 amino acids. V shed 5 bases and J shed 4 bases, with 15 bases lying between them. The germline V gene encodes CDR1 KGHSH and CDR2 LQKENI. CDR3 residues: CASSGPGLGYEQYF. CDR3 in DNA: TGTGCCAGCTCAGGGCCGGGACTCGGATACGAGCAGTACTTC.